The source of this T cell receptor (beta chain) is a study of blood T cell repertoires in COVID-19 (dated by TCRdb to the early 2020s). In the study overall: The collaborator samples originated in the United States, Italy and Spain and spanned the acute and convalescent phases of COVID-19. The material from the prospective study consisted of cDNA or gDNA derived from T cells, B-cell-depleted T cells, or PBMCs. The dataset comprised deeply sampled blood TCRbeta repertoires from subjects exposed to, actively infected with, or recovered from COVID-19. The repertoires were released in a freely available public database meant as a resource for research on the immune response to SARS-CoV-2. Samples came from the ongoing ImmuneRACE study (first 160 participants) plus 1,254 subjects from 6 global collaborators. A de-identified subject ID, COVID-19 status, age in years and sex were almost always included in the sample metadata. Where available, HLA class I and class II types were taken from metadata supplied by the sample provider and were not determined by assay-based typing.

Results and caveats for the whole study, not just this receptor: How much clinical and demographic metadata was included differed by source and by participant, and the metadata was provided uncurated.

A remark on this clone: Its binding antigen is unknown. The junction and the germline gene differ at one end; a read error may be behind it.

One collaborating source in Seattle enrolled patients during active infection and followed them longitudinally through the course of disease. The collaborating institutions used their own protocols to collect whole blood in K2EDTA tubes. Collaborator samples were shipped for TCRbeta analysis as frozen whole blood, isolated PBMCs, or DNA extracted from either sample type. TCRbeta CDR3 regions were amplified from genomic DNA by means of the immunoSEQ Assay, a bias-controlled multiplex PCR. In the paper's pipeline: The number of nucleated cells in each sample was estimated by amplification of reference gene primers within the assay. To quantify the absolute abundance of each unique TCRbeta CDR3 rearrangement, sequence reads were collapsed and filtered. For each sample, productive Simpson clonality was calculated as the square root of Simpson's diversity index over productive rearrangements. Held by TCRdb, this immuneACCESS table contains in-frame sequences only and omits some clones. Under half of the omission traces to an unresolved V gene where checked; the cause of the rest is unknown. V and J calls and clone size come straight from that table; D and trimming were deduced from the DNA. The sample table holds around 76,000 clones, of which around 80% were seen once. The top ten hold about 13% of the sample.

From the germline V gene, CDR1 is SNHLY and CDR2 is FYNNEI. Including cysteine and phenylalanine, the CDR3 has 12 amino acids. The only DNA kept is the CDR3, 36 bases in frame from the first base. The receptor comes from a man aged 50 to 59 with COVID-19, enrolled during active disease. The sample comprised peripheral blood. This chain is built from TRBV2 and TRBJ2-1; there is no confident call for the D gene. The bases read TGTGCCAGCACCCTGATAGACTTTGAGAAGTTCTTC. Its product reads: CASTLIDFEKFF. The CDR3 plus the reference TRBV2 and TRBJ2-1 genes for the other parts give the full variable domain: EPEVTQTPSHQVTQMGQEVILRCVPISNHLYFYWYRQILGQKVEFLVSFYNNEISEKSEIFDDQFSVERPDGSNFTLKIRSTKLEDSAMYFCASTLIDFEKFFGPGTRLTVL.